These 28 T cell receptor beta chains came from one sample sequenced in a study of T cells in Graves' hyperthyroidism and ophthalmopathy. TCR beta CDR3 regions were amplified from RNA. RT-PCR in the first round (using the HTBI primer set) targeted the TCR CDR3. TCRdb re-analysed the multiplex PCR reads in MiXCR, keeping a single row per CDR3 protein. The profile shows some 510,000 distinct CDR3 sequences, 46% of them singletons. The sample taken for sequencing was peripheral blood or thyroid tissue (not recorded which). Receptors originate from a woman aged 18-29 years with Graves' hyperthyroidism.

The gene calls are TRBV7-2 and TRBJ1-5; maybe TRBD1 (5 bases). Trimming pared 5 bases from V and 0 bases from J, leaving 11 bases between. The CDR3 has 15 amino acids. CDR1 is SGHTA, CDR2 FQGNSA, per germline. Here the CDR3 DNA reads TGTGCCAGCAGCACTCAGGGACTTAGCAATCAGCCCCAGCATTTT. It encodes CASSTQGLSNQPQHF.

This chain connects TRBV29-1 to TRBJ1-1; 9 bases map to TRBD1. V lost 8 bases to trimming and J lost 5 bases; unmatched junction nucleotides: 6. The CDR3 consists of 12 residues. In germline, CDR1 is SQVTM, CDR2 ANQGSEA. The CDR3 here is CSRDRVRTEAFF. CDR3 bases: TGCAGCAGGGACAGGGTCAGGACTGAAGCTTTCTTT.

The J gene is TRBJ1-6, the V gene TRBV2; the D gene is possibly TRBD1 (5 bases). The CDR3 contains 16 residues. The V end lost 5 bases, the J end lost 6 bases, and 17 bases lay between the germline ends. Germline-derived CDR1 and CDR2 are SNHLY and FYNNEI. The CDR3 DNA sequence: TGTGCCAGCAGTCCAGGGACCCAGAGGGGTAATTCACCCCTCCACTTT. As protein: CASSPGTQRGNSPLHF.

V gene TRBV12-3 or TRBV12-4 combines with J gene TRBJ1-1; 9 positions agree with TRBD1. The CDR3 runs to 13 residues. V shed 2 bases, J shed 7 bases, and the junction held 2 bases outside the gene matches. The CDR3 nucleotides are TGTGCCAGCAGTTTAACGGACAGGGGTGAAGCTTTCTTT. This translates into CASSLTDRGEAFF.

The rearrangement uses TRBV25-1 and TRBJ1-4, with a possible D match to TRBD1 (5 bases). The CDR3 sequence is 13 residues long. Trimming removed 11 bases from V and 4 bases from J, with 14 bases in between. Germline CDR1 is MGHDK and CDR2 is SYGVNS. The CDR3 sequence is CAQSGGDNEKLFF. The CDR3 nucleotides read TGTGCCCAGAGCGGGGGGGATAATGAAAAACTGTTTTTT.

This clonotype was seen a handful of times. This sequence joins TRBV9 and TRBJ1-1; D is perhaps TRBD1 (6 bases). This CDR3 is built from 11 residues. V lost 5 bases and J lost 11, with 13 bases in between. Per the germline V gene, CDR1 is SGDLS and CDR2 is YYNGEE. The CDR3 nucleotides are TGTGCCAGCAGTTTGGCAGGGGTGGCTTTCTTT. Amino acids: CASSLAGVAFF. The full variable domain, completed using reference TRBV9 and TRBJ1-1, is DSGVTQTPKHLITATGQRVTLRCSPRSGDLSVYWYQQSLDQGLQFLIQYYNGEERAKGNILERFSAQQFPDLHSELNLSSLELGDSALYFCASSLAGVAFFGQGTRLTVV.

This clonotype showed up just a few times. CDR3 coding DNA: TGTGCCAGCAGTTGGGACCTGGGACGAGAAAAACTGTTTTTT. Translated, it gives CASSWDLGREKLFF. This rearrangement joins TRBV2 to TRBJ1-4; possible D gene TRBD1, 5 bases. CDR1 is SNHLY and CDR2 is FYNNEI in the germline V gene. V was cut by 5 bases and J by 8 bases, with 15 bases left in between. The CDR3 runs to 14 residues.

Of note for this clonotype: Mismatch with germline at one junction end may stem from a read error. This rearrangement joins TRBV11-1 to TRBJ2-5; D is unclear. CDR1 and CDR2 from the germline V gene are SGHAT and FQDESV (reference sequence). This CDR3 is built from 10 residues. The CDR3 DNA reads TGTGCCAGCTCCGGAGAGGCCCAGTACTTC. It encodes CASSGEAQYF.

The sample holds a few counts of this clonotype. J is TRBJ1-5 and V is TRBV20-1; no clear D. CDR1 and CDR2 from the germline V gene are DFQATT and SNEGSKA (reference sequence). V lost 5 bases and J lost 0, with 5 bases in between. The CDR3 totals 12 residues. Here the CDR3 DNA reads TGCAGTGCTGGGGATAGCAATCAGCCCCAGCATTTT. Translating gives CSAGDSNQPQHF.

V gene TRBV24-1 combines with J gene TRBJ2-7, with 10 bases identical to TRBD1. The CDR3 is 16 residues long. The V gene end was trimmed by 6 bases and the J gene end by 5 bases; junction bases not matched to a gene: 12. Germline V gene data show CDR1 as KGHDR and CDR2 as SFDVKD. The CDR3 loop reads CATSSPWTGGGNEQYF. The DNA for the CDR3 is TGTGCCACCAGTTCGCCTTGGACAGGGGGGGGAAACGAGCAGTACTTC.

The chain recombines TRBV2 with TRBJ2-7; D not certain. Germline loops: CDR1 SNHLY, CDR2 FYNNEI. Trimming left V 8 bases short and J 2 bases short, with 7 bases between. The CDR3 runs to 11 residues. The CDR3 sequence is CASPDAYEQYF. CDR3 coding DNA: TGTGCCAGCCCCGATGCCTACGAGCAGTACTTC.

In DNA form, the CDR3 reads TGTGCCAGCAGCTTAAAACCTAGCGAGACCTACGAGCAGTACTTC. Translating it yields CASSLKPSETYEQYF. The J gene is TRBJ2-7, the V gene TRBV7-6; D is perhaps TRBD2 (6 bases). The CDR3 length is 15 residues. Germline-derived CDR1 and CDR2 are SGHVS and FNYEAQ. V was shortened by 2 bases and J by 2 bases, with 13 bases between the two germline ends.

The chain joins TRBV2 to TRBJ2-2; tentative D call: TRBD1 (5 bases). The V and J ends lost 7 bases and 2 bases respectively, with 11 bases between them. CDR1 and CDR2 from the germline V gene are SNHLY and FYNNEI. There are 14 residues in the CDR3. CDR3 in DNA: TGTGCCAGCACAAAAGGGGTTAACACCGGGGAGCTGTTTTTT. Its protein is CASTKGVNTGELFF.

This chain uses TRBV7-9 with TRBJ1-4, with D perhaps TRBD1 (6 bases). V was cut by 5 bases and J by 7 bases, with 20 bases left in between. The CDR3 loop spans 16 amino acids. The germline V gene has CDR1 SEHNR and CDR2 FQNEAQ (reference sequence). The CDR3 reads CASSQENHQGSEKLFF. The DNA for the CDR3 is TGTGCCAGCAGCCAAGAGAACCACCAGGGGAGTGAAAAACTGTTTTTT.

CDR3 protein: CASSPYDSNQPQHF. CDR3 DNA sequence: TGTGCCAGCTCACCGTACGACAGCAATCAGCCCCAGCATTTT. This chain connects TRBV25-1 to TRBJ1-5; D gene unclear. Trimming pared 8 bases from V and 1 base from J, leaving 12 bases between. This CDR3 is built from 14 residues. Germline values: CDR1 MGHDK, CDR2 SYGVNS.

This clonotype was observed a few times. The V gene is TRBV25-1, the J gene TRBJ1-1, with D possibly matching TRBD1 (5 bases). Trimming stripped 6 bases from V and 3 bases from J, with 17 bases between. Germline V CDR1 and CDR2: MGHDK, SYGVNS. This CDR3 is built from 15 residues. The chain's CDR3 is CASSRPRDRHTEAFF. CDR3 DNA sequence: TGTGCCAGCAGCAGGCCTCGGGACCGCCACACTGAAGCTTTCTTT.

A few counts support this clonotype. Mismatch with germline at one junction end may stem from a read error. The chain recombines TRBV10-3 with TRBJ1-5, with no clear D. Germline V gene sequence: CDR1 ENHRY, CDR2 SYGVKD. CDR3 size: 15 residues. CDR3 region: CASSYSLDGNQPQHF. As DNA, the CDR3 is TGTGCCAGCAGTTACTCCTTGGATGGCAATCAGCCCCAGCATTTT.

The chain uses TRBV19 and TRBJ1-2, with D perhaps matching TRBD1 (5 bases). CDR1 and CDR2 (germline): LNHDA, SQIVND (reference sequence). The CDR3 loop spans 16 amino acids. Trimming stripped 0 bases from V and 2 bases from J, with 13 bases between. CDR3 region: CASSIDLSGSNYGYTF. The CDR3 DNA sequence: TGTGCCAGTAGTATAGATCTATCAGGGAGCAACTATGGCTACACCTTC.

This clonotype has ten or more counts. The V and J genes are TRBV7-2 and TRBJ2-6; D unresolved. The CDR3 has 16 residues. V gave up 4 bases and J gave up 0 bases, with 10 bases separating them. Germline CDR1 SGHTA, CDR2 FQGNSA. The CDR3 DNA follows: TGTGCCAGCAGCTCAGGCGGAAGCTCTGGGGCCAACGTCCTGACTTTC. Translating gives CASSSGGSSGANVLTF.

This clonotype was seen at least ten times. The chain has TRBV19 and TRBJ1-5; possible D gene TRBD1, 5 bases. The germline gives CDR1 LNHDA, CDR2 SQIVND (reference sequence). V lost 3 bases and J 7 bases, leaving 16 bases between the germline ends. CDR3 length equals 15 residues. CDR3 region: CASSIGWQGGQPQHF. Here the CDR3 DNA reads TGTGCCAGTAGTATTGGGTGGCAGGGCGGCCAGCCCCAGCATTTT.

This clonotype came up a few times. The J gene is TRBJ1-2, the V gene TRBV29-1; 7 nucleotides match TRBD1. The CDR3 totals 13 residues. Trimming cost V 8 bases and J 7 bases; bases outside gene matches: 13. Germline V gene lookup returns CDR1 SQVTM and CDR2 ANQGSEA. CDR3: CSPFFPGQPGYTF. CDR3 coding DNA: TGCAGCCCGTTTTTTCCGGGACAGCCTGGCTACACCTTC.

The V gene is TRBV7-9, the J gene TRBJ1-2; 10 bases map to TRBD1. The ends lost 4 bases at V and 6 bases at J; junction bases unmatched: 8. The CDR3 is made up of 15 amino acids. CDR1 and CDR2 (germline): SEHNR, FQNEAQ (reference sequence). CDR3: CASSSGTGAPHGYTF. The CDR3 DNA sequence: TGTGCCAGCAGCTCCGGGACAGGGGCCCCCCATGGCTACACCTTC.

Many counts were recorded for this clonotype. This sequence joins TRBV2 and TRBJ2-2; 7 bases match TRBD2. CDR1 SNHLY and CDR2 FYNNEI come from the germline V gene. J gave up 5 bases and V 1 base, and 10 bases lay outside the gene matches. This CDR3 comprises 17 residues. CDR3 coding DNA: TGTGCCAGCAGTGAAGTACCCTGGGGGGGAGAAACCGGGGAGCTGTTTTTT. Translation gives CASSEVPWGGETGELFF.

This clonotype was seen only a few times. The chain uses TRBV9 and TRBJ1-6; 9 nucleotides align to TRBD1. V shed 3 bases and J 10 bases; nucleotides not matched to a gene: 11. Per the germline V gene, CDR1 is SGDLS and CDR2 is YYNGEE. This CDR3 comprises 16 residues. This CDR3 is CASSDSGQGRWSPLHF. In DNA form, the CDR3 reads TGTGCCAGCAGCGACTCGGGACAGGGTCGATGGTCACCCCTCCACTTT.

This clonotype was seen repeatedly, ten times or more. DNA of the CDR3: TGTGCCACCAGCAGAGAAGGCAGGGGGCTGTTTCTGACCCAGTACTTC. Amino acid sequence: CATSREGRGLFLTQYF. This rearrangement joins TRBV15 to TRBJ2-5; 8 nucleotides line up with TRBD1. The CDR3 has 16 amino acids. CDR1 and CDR2 (germline): LNHNV, YYDKDF (reference sequence). Unmatched junction bases numbered 10, after V lost 0 bases and J lost 7 bases.

Only a few counts were recorded for this clonotype. Since a much larger clone is just one base distant, this may be a read error. The gene calls are TRBV7-2 and TRBJ1-1; D gene unclear. Per the germline V gene, CDR1 is SGHTA and CDR2 is FQGNSA. The CDR3 contains 11 residues. CDR3 DNA: TGTGCCAGCAGTTCAGGAGTTCGGGCTCTCTTT. Translated, it gives CASSSGVRALF.

Points on this clonotype: A clone one base away is much larger, so this may be a read error. The chain uses TRBV24-1 and TRBJ1-2; 7 bases agree with TRBD1. The length of the CDR3 is 12 residues. The germline gives CDR1 KGHDR, CDR2 SFDVKD. Trimming cost V 9 bases and J 2 bases; bases outside gene matches: 2. CDR3: CATRQGNYGYTF. For the CDR3, the DNA is TGTGCCACCCGACAGGGAAACTATGGCTACACCTTC.

The chain uses TRBV7-8 and TRBJ2-7, with D unclear. This CDR3 spans 12 amino acids. The V end lost 0 bases, the J end lost 11 bases, and 11 bases lay between the germline ends. Germline V gene sequence: CDR1 SGHVS, CDR2 FQNEAQ. CDR3 loop: CASSLAGSGEYF. CDR3 DNA: TGTGCCAGCAGCTTAGCGGGAAGTGGAGAGTACTTC.